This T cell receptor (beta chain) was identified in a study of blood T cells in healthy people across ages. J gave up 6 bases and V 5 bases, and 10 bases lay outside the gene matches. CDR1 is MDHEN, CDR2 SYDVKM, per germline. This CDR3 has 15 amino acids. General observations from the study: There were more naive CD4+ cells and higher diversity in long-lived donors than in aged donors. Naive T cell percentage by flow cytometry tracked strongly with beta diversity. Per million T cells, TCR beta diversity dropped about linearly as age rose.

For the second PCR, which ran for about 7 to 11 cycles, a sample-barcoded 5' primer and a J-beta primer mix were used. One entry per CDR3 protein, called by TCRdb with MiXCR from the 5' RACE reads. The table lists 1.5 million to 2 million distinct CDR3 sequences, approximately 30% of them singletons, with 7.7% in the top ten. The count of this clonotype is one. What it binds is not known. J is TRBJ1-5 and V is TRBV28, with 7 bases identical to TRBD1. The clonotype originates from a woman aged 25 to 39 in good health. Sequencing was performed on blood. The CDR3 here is CASSGGTAGSQPQHF. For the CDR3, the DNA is TGTGCCAGCAGTGGGGGGACAGCCGGGTCTCAGCCCCAGCATTTT.